These T cell receptor beta chains were read from a single sample in a study of cytotoxic CD8 clonotypes in ibrutinib-treated CLL. TCRdb's table, derived via immunoSEQ multiplex PCR, lists solely in-frame clones and lacks some. Of 150,000 to 200,000 clones in the sample, about 88% were seen once. This sample comprised PBMCs, obtained at disease progression, from a patient treated with ibrutinib. The receptors were gathered from a human donor with chronic lymphocytic leukemia. Both conserved end residues are part of each CDR3.

TRBV7-9	TRBJ2-7	CASSLGISGASGTYEQYF
TRBV21-1	TRBJ1-4	CASSPHRAGGEKLFF
TRBV5-1	TRBJ1-3	CASSLTVGYSGNTIYF
TRBV19	TRBJ2-1	CASSQLAGRGGNEQFF
TRBV5-1	TRBJ1-5	CASSLEGQGGQPQHF
TRBV6-5	TRBJ1-5	CASSYRTGSNQPQHF
TRBV29-1	TRBJ1-1	CSVVFRGRAENTEAFF
TRBV4-3	TRBJ2-3	CASSPSQVAGAGDTQYF
TRBV6-5	TRBJ2-3	CATGGTGDHEDTQYF
TRBV2	TRBJ2-7	CASSVSDRPTEYEQYF
TRBV29-1	TRBJ2-2	CSVDSQTGQGLTGELFF
TRBV29-1	TRBJ2-1	CSGTSGVREQFF
TRBV11-3	TRBJ2-3	CASSLGQGAGDTQYF
TRBV6-5	TRBJ2-1	CASSTTWNEQFF
TRBV10-1	TRBJ1-5	CASSESGDNQPQHF